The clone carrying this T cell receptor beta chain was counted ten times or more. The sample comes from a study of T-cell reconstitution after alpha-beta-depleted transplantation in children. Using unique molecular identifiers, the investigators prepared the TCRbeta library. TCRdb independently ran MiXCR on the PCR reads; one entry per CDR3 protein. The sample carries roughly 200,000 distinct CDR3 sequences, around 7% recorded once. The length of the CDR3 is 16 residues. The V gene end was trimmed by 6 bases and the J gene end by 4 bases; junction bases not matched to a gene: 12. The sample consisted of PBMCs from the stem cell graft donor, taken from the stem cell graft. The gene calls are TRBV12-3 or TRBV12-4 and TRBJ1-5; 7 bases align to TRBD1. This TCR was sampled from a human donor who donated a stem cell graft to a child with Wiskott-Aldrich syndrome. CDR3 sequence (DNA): TGTGCCAGCAGCCCCGACAGGGTAGAGGCGAATCAGCCCCAGCATTTT. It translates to CASSPDRVEANQPQHF.